The next 2 T cell receptor beta chains were all read from a single sample in a study of T-cell memory formation after mild COVID-19. One entry per CDR3 protein results from TCRdb running MiXCR on the 5' RACE reads. The sample contains 200,000 to 250,000 distinct CDR3 sequences, approximately 9% of which appear only once. Sequencing was done on a sample of PBMCs or a T cell subset sorted from them (not recorded which). These TCRs come from a man aged 18 to 29 who had mild COVID-19 (a few samples of this study predate the infection). Cell type and time point are not known.

This clonotype was counted a few times. The chain combines TRBV4-1 with TRBJ1-6; possibly TRBD1 for D (5 bases). This CDR3 region has 16 residues. V was cut by 0 bases and J by 10 bases, with 16 bases left in between. Germline V gives CDR1 MGHRA, CDR2 YSYEKL. The CDR3 DNA follows: TGCGCCAGCAGCCAAGATTTAGCCCTGAGGGGATCACCCCTCCACTTT. Its protein is CASSQDLALRGSPLHF.

There are a few counts of this clonotype. The chain recombines TRBV7-6 with TRBJ2-5; no clear D gene. V gave up 0 bases and J gave up 5 bases, with 10 bases separating them. From germline, CDR1 is SGHVS and CDR2 FNYEAQ. The CDR3 extends over 14 amino acids. Here the CDR3 reads CASSLAAGRETQYF. The CDR3 region has the DNA TGTGCCAGCAGCTTAGCGGCCGGTAGGGAGACCCAGTACTTC.